Each of the 22 T cell receptor beta chains below was sequenced from the same sample in a study of CD8 T cells in ankylosing spondylitis. TCRdb ran MiXCR on the 5' RACE reads and lists one entry per CDR3 protein. The sample records 150,000 to 200,000 distinct CDR3 sequences, 18% being singletons. Sequenced: blood, either unsorted or a sorted T cell fraction (not recorded which). The receptors here all came from a male donor aged 10-29 years with ankylosing spondylitis or in good health (not recorded which).

This clonotype was counted at least ten times. Written as DNA, the CDR3 is TGTGCCAGCTCACCGTTATCCGGGTATGAAAAACTGTTTTTT. This encodes CASSPLSGYEKLFF. V is TRBV18 and J is TRBJ1-4; no definite D call. This CDR3 is built from 14 residues. Germline assignment: CDR1 KGHSH and CDR2 LQKENI. The germline V and J ends were trimmed by 3 bases and 6 bases, with 11 bases remaining between them. The variable domain in full, completed from reference TRBV18 and TRBJ1-4, reads NAGVMQNPRHLVRRRGQEARLRCSPMKGHSHVYWYRQLPEEGLKFMVYLQKENIIDESGMPKERFSAEFPKEGPSILRIQQVVRGDSAAYFCASSPLSGYEKLFFGSGTQLSVL.

This clonotype was recorded at least ten times. The V gene is TRBV12-3 or TRBV12-4, the J gene TRBJ2-5; D is uncertain. This CDR3 is 13 amino acids long. V was clipped by 5 bases and J by 2 bases, with 9 bases between them. The CDR3 coding sequence is TGTGCCAGCAGTAGGTCCCGACAAGAGACCCAGTACTTC. Its protein product is CASSRSRQETQYF.

In this sample, this clonotype turned up many times. The genes are TRBV5-1 and TRBJ2-3; 10 bases map to TRBD2. The CDR3 is 17 residues long. V shed 4 bases, J shed 6 bases, and the junction held 14 bases outside the gene matches. The germline V gene has CDR1 SGHRS and CDR2 YFSETQ. The CDR3 DNA sequence: TGCGCCAGCAGCGAGGAGCCTCTAGCGGGAGTCGGGGATACGCAGTATTTT. This gives the protein CASSEEPLAGVGDTQYF. Looking up the rest from reference TRBV5-1 and TRBJ2-3 gives the full variable domain: KAGVTQTPRYLIKTRGQQVTLSCSPISGHRSVSWYQQTPGQGLQFLFEYFSETQRNKGNFPGRFSGRQFSNSRSEMNVSTLELGDSALYLCASSEEPLAGVGDTQYFGPGTRLTVL.

The rearrangement joins TRBV11-2 to TRBJ2-3, with 7 bases fitting TRBD2. Germline CDR1 is SGHAT and CDR2 is FQNNGV. The CDR3 runs 16 residues. The trim removed 0 bases at V and 5 bases at J, leaving 8 bases unmatched. The CDR3 bases are TGTGCCAGCAGCTTAGATCCCTGGGTAGCGGGAGATACGCAGTATTTT. This codes for CASSLDPWVAGDTQYF.

The V gene is TRBV7-3, the J gene TRBJ2-1, with D tentatively TRBD2 (6 bases). With 1 base removed from V and 0 bases from J, the gap between germline ends came to 19 bases. Germline CDR1 and CDR2: SGHTA and FQGTGA. This CDR3 is 19 amino acids long. In DNA form, the CDR3 reads TGTGCCAGCAGCTTAAACCAAATAAGCAGCGGGCTCTCCTACAATGAGCAGTTCTTC. Translated: CASSLNQISSGLSYNEQFF.

The genes are TRBV4-1 and TRBJ2-2, with 9 positions matching TRBD2. The CDR3 covers 16 residues. Trimming removed 4 bases from V and 6 bases from J; junction bases left unmatched: 9. Looked up from germline, CDR1 is MGHRA and CDR2 is YSYEKL. The CDR3 reads CASSLQREATSGELFF. The CDR3 region has the DNA TGCGCCAGCAGCCTTCAGCGGGAGGCCACGTCCGGGGAGCTGTTTTTT.

At least ten counts were recorded for this clonotype. This chain joins TRBV12-3 or TRBV12-4 and TRBJ2-2; tentatively, D is TRBD2 (5 bases). This CDR3 spans 10 amino acids. V shed 8 bases and J shed 9 bases, with 7 bases lying between them. CDR3 protein: CASGRWELFF. CDR3 in DNA: TGTGCCAGCGGGAGATGGGAGCTGTTTTTT.

This clonotype was detected many times. The V gene is TRBV7-9, the J gene TRBJ1-2; TRBD1 matches at 10 bases. The CDR3 covers 15 residues. Germline V CDR1 and CDR2: SEHNR, FQNEAQ (reference sequence). V trimming: 5 bases; J trimming: 6 bases; junction bases outside the gene matches: 9. CDR3 sequence (DNA): TGTGCCAGCAGCGATACCGGGACAGGGGTGCATGGCTACACCTTC. Translation: CASSDTGTGVHGYTF.

Many counts were recorded for this clonotype. The gene calls are TRBV3-1 and TRBJ1-1; tentatively, D is TRBD1 (6 bases). This CDR3 has 15 amino acids. Germline V gene data show CDR1 as LGHDT and CDR2 as YNNKEL (reference sequence). Trimming took off 3 bases at V and 11 bases at J, with 22 bases between the two ends. The CDR3 DNA follows: TGTGCCAGCAGCCAGGACGGGACATCGGCTGGGGGTGCTTTCTTT. It translates to CASSQDGTSAGGAFF. The whole variable domain, remainder taken from reference TRBV3-1 and TRBJ1-1, is DTAVSQTPKYLVTQMGNDKSIKCEQNLGHDTMYWYKQDSKKFLKIMFSYNNKELIINETVPNRFSPKSPDKAHLNLHINSLELGDSAVYFCASSQDGTSAGGAFFGQGTRLTVV.

This clonotype occurred many times. This rearrangement joins TRBV20-1 to TRBJ1-1; D unclear. Germline-derived CDR1 and CDR2 are DFQATT and SNEGSKA (reference sequence). Trimming stripped 3 bases from V and 1 base from J, with 6 bases between. The CDR3 runs 12 residues. CDR3 bases: TGCAGTGCTAGTACGTGGAACACTGAAGCTTTCTTT. Translation gives CSASTWNTEAFF.

The rearrangement joins TRBV5-1 to TRBJ2-7; maybe TRBD1 (6 bases). The CDR3 is made up of 13 amino acids. The germline gives CDR1 SGHRS, CDR2 YFSETQ. V was shortened by 1 base and J by 2 bases, with 7 bases between the two germline ends. CDR3 loop: CASSLPGAYEQYF. The CDR3 coding sequence is TGCGCCAGCAGCTTGCCAGGGGCCTACGAGCAGTACTTC.

CDR3 sequence: CSARDPGIPYNEQFF. DNA for the CDR3: TGCAGTGCTAGAGATCCAGGGATCCCCTACAATGAGCAGTTCTTC. The rearrangement joins TRBV20-1 to TRBJ2-1, with D possibly TRBD1 on 5 matching bases. Germline-derived CDR1 and CDR2 are DFQATT and SNEGSKA (reference sequence). Trimming stripped 0 bases from V and 2 bases from J, with 11 bases between. CDR3 size: 15 residues.

This clonotype was counted many times. The chain employs TRBV6-6 and TRBJ2-5; 9 nucleotides align to TRBD1. The CDR3 covers 16 residues. V lost 6 bases, J lost 2 bases, and 10 bases stayed unmatched. Germline-derived CDR1 and CDR2 are MNHNY and SVGAGI (reference sequence). CDR3 DNA sequence: TGTGCCAGCAGCCCTCTTAACAGGGGGCGGCAAGAGACCCAGTACTTC. This encodes CASSPLNRGRQETQYF.

The V call is TRBV27, the J call TRBJ2-5; 8 bases match TRBD2. Trimming cost V 5 bases and J 5 bases; bases outside gene matches: 7. CDR3 length: 14 residues. CDR1 is MNHEY, CDR2 SMNVEV, per germline (reference sequence). The CDR3: CASSPSGSGETQYF. CDR3 sequence (DNA): TGTGCCAGCAGTCCCAGCGGGAGTGGGGAGACCCAGTACTTC.

The table lists this clonotype with many counts. The chain combines TRBV10-2 with TRBJ2-2, with 10 nucleotides matching TRBD1. This CDR3 region has 14 residues. Germline loops: CDR1 WSHSY, CDR2 SAAADI. V was pared by 8 bases and J by 9 bases, with 9 bases of the junction left unmatched. This CDR3 reads CASHGTGVQRELFF. The CDR3 DNA reads TGCGCCAGCCACGGGACAGGGGTCCAACGGGAGCTGTTTTTT.

This clonotype was picked up many times. The chain recombines TRBV5-5 with TRBJ2-1, with D uncertain. This CDR3 spans 16 amino acids. CDR1 is SGHKS and CDR2 is YYEKEE in the germline V gene (reference sequence). Between the trimmed V and J ends, which lost 0 bases and 0 bases, there was a span of 10 bases. CDR3 coding DNA: TGTGCCAGCAGCTTGGTTGCCGCCCGCTCCTACAATGAGCAGTTCTTC. Encoded protein: CASSLVAARSYNEQFF.

This chain joins TRBV27 and TRBJ2-4, with D possibly called TRBD1 or TRBD2 (5 bases each). The CDR3 totals 15 residues. The germline V gene has CDR1 MNHEY and CDR2 SMNVEV (reference sequence). V was trimmed by 0 bases and J by 9 bases, leaving 15 bases between them. Here the CDR3 DNA reads TGTGCCAGCAGTTTATCGTCGGACACCGGGGCCATTCAGTACTTC. This translates into CASSLSSDTGAIQYF.

The V call is TRBV18, the J call TRBJ2-7; 7 bases agree with TRBD2. This CDR3 has 15 amino acids. CDR1 is KGHSH, CDR2 LQKENI, per germline. V dropped 0 bases and J dropped 4; count of bases not matched to a gene: 6. This CDR3 reads CASSPPQAGTYEQYF. In DNA, the CDR3 is TGTGCCAGCTCACCACCCCAAGCGGGAACGTACGAGCAGTACTTC.

V and J are TRBV2 and TRBJ1-1; no firm D call. The V end was cut by 8 bases, the J end by 0 bases, with 10 bases between. The CDR3 is 13 amino acids. In germline, CDR1 is SNHLY, CDR2 FYNNEI. CDR3 nucleotide sequence: TGTGCCAGCTATCAGGAGTTGAACACTGAAGCTTTCTTT. This codes for CASYQELNTEAFF.

The gene calls are TRBV4-2 and TRBJ2-1; TRBD2 matches 10 bases. Germline CDR1 reads LGHNA; CDR2 reads YNFKEQ. The CDR3 extends over 19 amino acids. Trimming at V came to 1 base and at J to 1 base, leaving 10 bases not matched to a gene. The DNA for the CDR3 is TGTGCCAGCAGCCAAGGTGTCCCCCTAGCGGGAGATTCCTACAATGAGCAGTTCTTC. This codes for CASSQGVPLAGDSYNEQFF.

This clonotype was found many times. CDR3 amino acids: CASSFKAGDYAEQYF. The DNA for the CDR3 is TGTGCCAGCAGTTTTAAGGCGGGAGATTACGCCGAGCAGTACTTC. This chain links TRBV12-3 or TRBV12-4 with TRBJ2-7; TRBD2 matches at 7 bases. This CDR3 is 15 amino acids long. J gave up 6 bases and V 3 bases, and 11 bases lay outside the gene matches.

This chain links TRBV29-1 with TRBJ1-1, with 7 bases identical to TRBD1. Germline V CDR1 and CDR2: SQVTM, ANQGSEA. The CDR3 totals 14 residues. The J segment lost 5 bases and the V segment lost 2 bases, leaving 8 bases of the junction unmatched. In nucleotides, the CDR3 is TGCAGCGTTGAACTGACAGGGTTTAGGACTGAAGCTTTCTTT. The encoded protein is CSVELTGFRTEAFF.